This T cell receptor beta chain was profiled in a study of T cells in Graves' hyperthyroidism and ophthalmopathy. This CDR3 comprises 15 residues. Germline V gives CDR1 LGHNA, CDR2 YNFKEQ. The ends were cut back, 1 base at V and 1 base at J, with 10 bases in the middle. There were TCR beta CDR3 regions amplified from RNA transcripts. The HTBI primer set drove a first-round RT-PCR of the TCR CDR3. TCRdb re-called the multiplex PCR reads through MiXCR, storing one row per CDR3 protein. Of some 300,000 distinct CDR3 sequences listed, around 15% are singletons. PBMCs were sourced from roughly 9.1 ml fresh peripheral blood.

This TCR derives from a middle-aged woman with Graves' hyperthyroidism. The chain combines TRBV4-2 with TRBJ2-5, with D uncertain. The specimen sequenced was blood. The CDR3 DNA reads TGTGCCAGCAGCCAAGTCCACGGCGGCCAAGAGACCCAGTACTTC. This sequence encodes CASSQVHGGQETQYF.